This TCR beta chain originates from a study of blood T cell repertoires in COVID-19. Study details: Specimens from acute and convalescent COVID-19 originated in the United States, Italy and Spain. From T cells, B-cell-depleted T cells, or PBMCs came the material, which was cDNA or gDNA.

V shed 2 bases, J shed 4 bases, and the junction held 9 bases outside the gene matches. The CDR3 contains 17 residues. Germline assignment: CDR1 KGHSH and CDR2 LQKENI. Authors' analysis steps: How many nucleated cells were present was estimated from reference gene primer amplification. Only in-frame clones appear in the TCRdb table, and some are missing; sequencing was by immunoSEQ multiplex PCR. V and J calls and clone size are given by that table; D and trimming were obtained from the DNA. The sample has under 300,000 clones; roughly 88% are singletons. The sequence derives from a man younger than 45 who had recovered from COVID-19. The rearrangement links TRBV18 to TRBJ1-5, with 9 bases aligning to TRBD1. Specimen: peripheral blood. CDR3 protein: CASSPSPHGTGNQPQHF. The CDR3 DNA is TGTGCCAGCTCACCAAGTCCGCACGGGACAGGGAATCAGCCCCAGCATTTT.